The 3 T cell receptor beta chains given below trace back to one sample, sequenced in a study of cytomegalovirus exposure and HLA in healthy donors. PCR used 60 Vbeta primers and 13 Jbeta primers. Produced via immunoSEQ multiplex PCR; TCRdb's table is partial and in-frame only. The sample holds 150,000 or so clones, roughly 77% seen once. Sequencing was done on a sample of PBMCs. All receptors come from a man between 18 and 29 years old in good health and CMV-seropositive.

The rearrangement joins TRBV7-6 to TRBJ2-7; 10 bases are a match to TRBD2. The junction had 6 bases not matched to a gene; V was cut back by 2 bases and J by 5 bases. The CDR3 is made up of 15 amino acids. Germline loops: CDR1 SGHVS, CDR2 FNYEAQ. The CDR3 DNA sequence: TGTGCCAGCAGCTTAACAGCGGGAGGGCCCAACGAGCAGTACTTC. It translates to CASSLTAGGPNEQYF.

The CDR3 sequence: CASSPGLAGVTLYEQYF. CDR3 nucleotide sequence: TGTGCCAGCTCTCCCGGACTAGCGGGAGTTACACTCTACGAGCAGTACTTC. V and J are TRBV18 and TRBJ2-7, with 13 bases fitting TRBD2. This CDR3 spans 17 amino acids. V lost 6 bases and J lost 3; bases outside the gene matches: 11. The V gene's germline CDR1 is KGHSH and CDR2 LQKENI.

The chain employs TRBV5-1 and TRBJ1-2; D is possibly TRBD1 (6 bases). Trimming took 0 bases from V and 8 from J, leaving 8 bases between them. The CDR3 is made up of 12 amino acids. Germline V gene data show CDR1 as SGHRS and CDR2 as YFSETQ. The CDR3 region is CASSLDRDGYTF. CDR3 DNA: TGCGCCAGCAGCTTGGACAGGGACGGCTACACCTTC.